This T cell receptor (beta chain) was captured by sequencing in a study of cytomegalovirus exposure and HLA in healthy donors. The study's findings and limits: A few V segments could not be told apart, such as TRBV6-2 and TRBV6-3, and were left out. Later examination showed HLA-associated TCR beta chains had greater clonal expansion than equally common others. Segments of the TCR beta V type were, in most cases, productive about 87% or about 30% of the time in an earlier analysis. Several top significant clusters appeared, in a later analysis, to be linked to common viral pathogens.

60 Vbeta and 13 Jbeta primers were used in PCR. Here immunoSEQ multiplex PCR was the method, and the copy in TCRdb shows in-frame clones only, minus some. Among roughly 180,000 clones listed, roughly 85% were seen once. Comments on this clone: What it recognizes is unknown.

Germline values: CDR1 SGHAT, CDR2 FQNNGV. CDR3 length: 15 amino acids. V shed 2 bases and J 4 bases; nucleotides not matched to a gene: 3. The sample comprised PBMCs. This clonotype was sampled from a boy under 10 years old in good health and CMV-seronegative. This chain connects TRBV11-2 to TRBJ1-3, with TRBD1 matching over 9 bases. CDR3 amino acids: CASSLPGQGGNTIYF. CDR3 coding DNA: TGTGCCAGCAGCTTACCGGGACAGGGAGGAAACACCATATATTTT.